Here is one TCR beta chain with its context. The antigen remains unidentified. The V and J ends lost 5 bases and 0 bases, in that order; junction bases with no gene match: 5. The CDR3 is made up of 16 amino acids. Germline CDR1 and CDR2: KGHSH and LQKENI. This sample was taken from a study of cytomegalovirus exposure and HLA in healthy donors. Study-wide results and limits: A missense variant in DCLRE1C was later tied to TCR beta V- and J-gene trimming. Fewer N-insertions (relative to the roughly 720-donor mean) were reportedly seen in an Asian-associated ancestry cluster in a later analysis. Reports indicated that the classifier achieved high specificity and sensitivity in diagnosing cytomegalovirus status. Earlier results showed most TCR beta V segments being productive about 90% or about 30% of the time.

PCR primers comprised 60 Vbeta and 13 Jbeta primers. The method was immunoSEQ multiplex PCR; TCRdb's version includes in-frame clones alone and lacks a portion of them. Of fewer than 200,000 clones listed, 83% are singletons. This clonotype was obtained from a man in his forties in good health and CMV-seropositive. Sequences were obtained from PBMCs. V gene TRBV18 combines with J gene TRBJ2-1, with 9 bases lining up with TRBD2. In DNA, the CDR3 is TGTGCCAGCTCAGGGCTAGCGGGAAGCTCCTACAATGAGCAGTTCTTC. Its translation is CASSGLAGSSYNEQFF.